This T cell receptor (beta chain) derives from a study of CD8+CD57+ T cells in acquired aplastic anemia. About the research overall: The mean DNA yield obtained from sorted CD4+ and CD8+ cells came to roughly 3.4 ug. Sequencing produced an average of around 10 million reads per healthy donor for CD4+ cells. The study, taken as a whole, reports: Patients were compared with controls for CD8+ Simpson's diversity, and no significant difference emerged.

The CDR3 is 14 amino acids. The V gene's germline CDR1 is SGHTA and CDR2 FQGNSA. As to this clonotype: The antigen remains unidentified. One end of the junction is discordant with germline, which a read error may explain.

Genomic DNA provided the template from which TCR beta VDJ and CDR3 profiles were obtained. TCRdb fed the reads into MiXCR, producing one record per CDR3 protein. The sample lists just over 400,000 distinct CDR3 sequences; roughly 64% were seen once. The clonotype comes from a human donor in good health, serving as a control. Input material: sorted CD4+, CD8+, or CD8+CD57+ T cells (not recorded which) from PBMCs. The rearrangement uses TRBV7-2 and TRBJ1-1, with D perhaps matching TRBD1 (5 bases). The CDR3 loop reads CASSFDRSNTEASF. The DNA for the CDR3 is TGTGCCAGCAGCTTTGACAGATCTAACACTGAAGCTTCCTTT. Using reference TRBV7-2 and TRBJ1-1 for the parts outside the CDR3, the full variable domain is GAGVSQSPSNKVTEKGKDVELRCDPISGHTALYWYRQSLGQGLEFLIYFQGNSAPDKSGLPSDRFSAERTGGSVSTLTIQRTQQEDSAVYLCASSFDRSNTEASFGQGTRLTVV.